The 9 T cell receptor beta chains presented below share a single source sample, sequenced in a study of T cells in Graves' hyperthyroidism and ophthalmopathy. Researchers took RNA transcripts and amplified the TCR beta CDR3 regions from them. First-round RT-PCR targeting the TCR CDR3 was performed with the HTBI primer set. TCRdb recomputed calls from the multiplex PCR reads with MiXCR, one row per CDR3 protein. The repertoire holds about 280,000 distinct CDR3 sequences, with about 25% as singletons. Sample: blood. The receptors were gathered from a man aged 40-49 years with Graves' hyperthyroidism that later progressed to Graves' ophthalmopathy.

This clonotype was seen at least ten times. The genes are TRBV20-1 and TRBJ2-7; 13 nucleotides line up with TRBD2. Germline trimming cut 6 bases from V and 2 bases from J; bases unmatched to any gene: 10. Germline loops: CDR1 DFQATT, CDR2 SNEGSKA (reference sequence). This CDR3 comprises 16 residues. DNA of the CDR3: TGCAGTGCGGGAACTAGCGGGAGGGCCTTTACCTACGAGCAGTACTTC. Protein: CSAGTSGRAFTYEQYF.

V gene TRBV6-5 combines with J gene TRBJ1-2, with D unclear. Germline V gene data show CDR1 as MNHEY and CDR2 as SVGAGI. V gave up 2 bases and J gave up 5 bases, with 15 bases separating them. The CDR3 has 15 amino acids. The CDR3 DNA reads TGTGCCAGCAGTTACGGTGTACAGTCGTGGTATGGCTACACCTTC. As protein: CASSYGVQSWYGYTF.

This clonotype appeared many times. This chain links TRBV10-3 with TRBJ1-2, with D unclear. Trimming removed 2 bases from V and 4 bases from J, with 11 bases in between. This CDR3 spans 14 amino acids. In germline, CDR1 is ENHRY, CDR2 SYGVKD. The CDR3 nucleotides are TGTGCCATCAGTGAGGAATCCCGTGCCTATGGCTACACCTTC. Translated, it gives CAISEESRAYGYTF.

Ten or more counts support this clonotype. Given a much more abundant clone one base away, this may be a read error. The chain has TRBV6-5 and TRBJ2-7, with 10 bases matching TRBD1. CDR3 size: 14 residues. Germline CDR1 is MNHEY and CDR2 is SVGAGI. CDR3 loop: CASSYETGGYEQHF. The DNA for the CDR3 is TGTGCCAGCAGTTACGAGACAGGGGGCTACGAGCAGCACTTC.

V and J are TRBV6-5 and TRBJ1-1; no definite D call. CDR1 is MNHEY and CDR2 is SVGAGI in the germline V gene. V lost 0 bases and J lost 7, with 12 bases in between. This CDR3 region has 14 residues. DNA for the CDR3: TGTGCCAGCAGTTACTCGTACAGTAATAATGAAGCTTTCTTT. Protein: CASSYSYSNNEAFF.

Many counts were recorded for this clonotype. This chain connects TRBV28 to TRBJ1-3; D gene ambiguous. CDR1 and CDR2 (germline): MDHEN, SYDVKM. V lost 10 bases to trimming and J lost 4 bases, with 14 bases between them. The length of the CDR3 is 13 residues. CDR3 DNA sequence: TGTGCCATCAACCCTCTCGCCGGAAACACCATATATTTT. Its translation: CAINPLAGNTIYF. The complete variable domain, with remaining parts taken from reference TRBV28 and TRBJ1-3, reads DVKVTQSSRYLVKRTGEKVFLECVQDMDHENMFWYRQDPGLGLRLIYFSYDVKMKEKGDIPEGYSVSREKKERFSLILESASTNQTSMYLCAINPLAGNTIYFGEGSWLTVV.

This chain joins TRBV12-3 or TRBV12-4 and TRBJ1-5; 9 bases are a match to TRBD1. The J segment lost 5 bases and the V segment lost 6 bases, leaving 8 bases of the junction unmatched. This CDR3 has 15 residues. CDR3 in amino acids: CASSEGQGIYQPQHF. The CDR3 bases are TGTGCCAGCAGCGAAGGACAGGGGATTTATCAGCCCCAGCATTTT.

This clonotype has ten or more counts. This chain joins TRBV20-1 and TRBJ1-1; 9 bases map to TRBD1. With V trimmed by 5 bases and J by 7 bases, 8 bases remained unmatched. CDR3 length: 13 amino acids. Germline loops: CDR1 DFQATT, CDR2 SNEGSKA (reference sequence). In nucleotides, the CDR3 is TGCAGTGCTGATCACAGGGGGCAGGATGAAGCTTTCTTT. Translated, it gives CSADHRGQDEAFF.

The V call is TRBV6-2 or TRBV6-3, the J call TRBJ2-7; 14 bases line up with TRBD2. V lost 7 bases, J lost 4 bases, and 15 bases stayed unmatched. CDR1 is MNHEY and CDR2 is SVGEGT in the germline V gene. The CDR3 consists of 18 residues. The CDR3 nucleotides are TGTGCCAGCATGGGGGGTAGATCCGGGACTAGCGGGAGTTACGAGCAGTACTTC. Its translation is CASMGGRSGTSGSYEQYF.